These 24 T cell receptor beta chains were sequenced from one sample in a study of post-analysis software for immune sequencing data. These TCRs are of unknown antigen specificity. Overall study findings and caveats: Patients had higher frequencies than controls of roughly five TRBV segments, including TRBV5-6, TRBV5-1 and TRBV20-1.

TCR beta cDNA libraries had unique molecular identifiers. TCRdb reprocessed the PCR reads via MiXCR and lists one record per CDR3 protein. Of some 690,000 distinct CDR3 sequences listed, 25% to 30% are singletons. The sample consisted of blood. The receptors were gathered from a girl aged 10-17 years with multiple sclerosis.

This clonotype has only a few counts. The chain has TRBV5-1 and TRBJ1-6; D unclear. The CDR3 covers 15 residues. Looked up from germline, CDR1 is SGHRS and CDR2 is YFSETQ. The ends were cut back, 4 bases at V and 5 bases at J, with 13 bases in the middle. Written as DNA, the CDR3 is TGCGCCAGCAGCCCGGCCTTGGGAGATAATTCACCCCTCCACTTT. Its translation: CASSPALGDNSPLHF.

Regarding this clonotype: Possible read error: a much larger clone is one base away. The CDR3 DNA reads TGCGCCAGCAGCCAAGGCCGGGCGTTCGATGAGCAGTACTTC. Its translation: CASSQGRAFDEQYF. V is TRBV4-3 and J is TRBJ2-5; D not resolved. The CDR3 runs 14 residues. V shed 1 base and J shed 11 bases, with 17 bases lying between them. The germline V gene encodes CDR1 LGHNA and CDR2 YSLEER.

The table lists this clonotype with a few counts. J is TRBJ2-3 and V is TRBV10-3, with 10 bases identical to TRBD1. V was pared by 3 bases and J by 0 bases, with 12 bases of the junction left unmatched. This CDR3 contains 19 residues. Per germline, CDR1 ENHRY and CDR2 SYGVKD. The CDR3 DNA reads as TGTGCCATCAGTGACCTGACAGGGGGCCTAGCGGGTAGCACAGATACGCAGTATTTT. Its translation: CAISDLTGGLAGSTDTQYF.

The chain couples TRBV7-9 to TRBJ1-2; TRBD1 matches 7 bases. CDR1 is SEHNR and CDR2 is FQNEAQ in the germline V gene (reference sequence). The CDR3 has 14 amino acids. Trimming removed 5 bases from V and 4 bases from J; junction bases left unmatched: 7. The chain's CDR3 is CASSQGGVSYGYTF. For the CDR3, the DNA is TGTGCCAGCAGCCAGGGGGGCGTATCCTATGGCTACACCTTC. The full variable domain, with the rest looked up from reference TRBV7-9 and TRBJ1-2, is DTGVSQNPRHKITKRGQNVTFRCDPISEHNRLYWYRQTLGQGPEFLTYFQNEAQLEKSRLLSDRFSAERPKGSFSTLEIQRTEQGDSAMYLCASSQGGVSYGYTFGSGTRLTVV.

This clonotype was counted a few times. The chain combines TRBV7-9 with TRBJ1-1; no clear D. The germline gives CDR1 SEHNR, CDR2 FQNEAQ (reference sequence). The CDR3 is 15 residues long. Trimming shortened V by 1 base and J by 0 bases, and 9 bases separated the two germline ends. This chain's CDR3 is CASSLDVSMNTEAFF. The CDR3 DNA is TGTGCCAGCAGCTTAGACGTCTCCATGAACACTGAAGCTTTCTTT.

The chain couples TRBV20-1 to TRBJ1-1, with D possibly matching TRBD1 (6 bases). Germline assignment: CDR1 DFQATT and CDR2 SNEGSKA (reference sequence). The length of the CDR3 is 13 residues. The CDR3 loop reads CSFPDSLNTEAFF. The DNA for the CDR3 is TGCTCCTTTCCGGACAGCCTGAACACTGAAGCTTTCTTT.

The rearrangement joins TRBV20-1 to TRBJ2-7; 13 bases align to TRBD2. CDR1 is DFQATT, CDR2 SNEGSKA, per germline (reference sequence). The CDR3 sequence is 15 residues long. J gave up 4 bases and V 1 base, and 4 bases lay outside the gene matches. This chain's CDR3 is CSARGLAGGGYEQYF. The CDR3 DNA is TGCAGTGCTAGAGGACTAGCGGGAGGAGGGTACGAGCAGTACTTC.

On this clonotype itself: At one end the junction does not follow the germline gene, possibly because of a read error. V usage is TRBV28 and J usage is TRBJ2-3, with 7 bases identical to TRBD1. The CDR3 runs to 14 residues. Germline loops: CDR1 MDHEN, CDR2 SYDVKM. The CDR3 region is CASSLFTGTDTLYF. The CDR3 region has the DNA TGTGCCAGCAGTTTATTCACGGGGACAGATACGCTGTATTTT.

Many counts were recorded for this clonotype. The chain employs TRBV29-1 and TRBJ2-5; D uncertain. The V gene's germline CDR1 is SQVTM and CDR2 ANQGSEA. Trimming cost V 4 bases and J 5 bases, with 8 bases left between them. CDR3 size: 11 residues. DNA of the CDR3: TGCAGCGTTGGACATGGGGAGACCCAGTACTTC. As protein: CSVGHGETQYF.

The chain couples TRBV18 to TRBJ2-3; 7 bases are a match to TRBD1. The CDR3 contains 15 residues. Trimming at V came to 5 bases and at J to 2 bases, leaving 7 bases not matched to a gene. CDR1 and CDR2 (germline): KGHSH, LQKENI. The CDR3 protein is CASSVSGTATDTQYF. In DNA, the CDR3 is TGTGCCAGCTCAGTATCCGGGACAGCCACAGATACGCAGTATTTT.

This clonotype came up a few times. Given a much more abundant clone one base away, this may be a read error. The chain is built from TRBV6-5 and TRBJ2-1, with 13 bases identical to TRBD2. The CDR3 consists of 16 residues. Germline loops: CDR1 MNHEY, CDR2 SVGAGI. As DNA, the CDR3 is TGTGCCGGCAGTCTCGGACTAGCGGGGGCCTACAATGAGCAGTTCTTC. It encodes CAGSLGLAGAYNEQFF.

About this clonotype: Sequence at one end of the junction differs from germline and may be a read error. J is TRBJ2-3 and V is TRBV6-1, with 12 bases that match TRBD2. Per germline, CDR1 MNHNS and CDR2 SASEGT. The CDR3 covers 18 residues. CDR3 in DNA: TGTGCCAGCAGCCCCCCAGGACTAGCGGGGCACCTCACAGATACGCGGTATTTT. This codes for CASSPPGLAGHLTDTRYF.

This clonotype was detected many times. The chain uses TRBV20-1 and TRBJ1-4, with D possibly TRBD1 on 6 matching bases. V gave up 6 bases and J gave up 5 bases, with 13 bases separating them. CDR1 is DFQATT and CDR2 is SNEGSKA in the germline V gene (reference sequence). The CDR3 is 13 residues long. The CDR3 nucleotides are TGCAGTGCCCGGACAGATCACAATGAAAAACTGTTTTTT. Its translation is CSARTDHNEKLFF.

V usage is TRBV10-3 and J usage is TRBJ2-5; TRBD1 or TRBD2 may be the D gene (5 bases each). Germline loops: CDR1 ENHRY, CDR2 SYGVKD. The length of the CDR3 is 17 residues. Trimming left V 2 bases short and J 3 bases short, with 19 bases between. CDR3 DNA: TGTGCCATCAGTGAGCGGGACGGGGTAGAGGTGGAAGAGACCCAGTACTTC. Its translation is CAISERDGVEVEETQYF.

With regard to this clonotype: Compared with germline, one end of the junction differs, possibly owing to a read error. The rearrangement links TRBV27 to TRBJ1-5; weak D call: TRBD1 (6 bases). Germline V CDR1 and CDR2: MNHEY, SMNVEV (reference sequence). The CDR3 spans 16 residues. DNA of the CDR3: TGTGCCTGCAGTGCCGACGTCAGGGGAATGTCTCAGCCCCAGCATTTT. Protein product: CACSADVRGMSQPQHF.

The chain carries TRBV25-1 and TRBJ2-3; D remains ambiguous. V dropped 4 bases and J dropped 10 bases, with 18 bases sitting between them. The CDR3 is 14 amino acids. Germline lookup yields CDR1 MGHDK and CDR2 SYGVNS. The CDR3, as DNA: TGTGCCAGCAGTGCGTCCCGACCAGAAGGCCCGCAGTATTTT. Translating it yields CASSASRPEGPQYF.

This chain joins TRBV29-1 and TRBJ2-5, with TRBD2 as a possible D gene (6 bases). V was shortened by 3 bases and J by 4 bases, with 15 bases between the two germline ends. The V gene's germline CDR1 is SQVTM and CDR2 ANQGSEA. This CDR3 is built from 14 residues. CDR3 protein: CSVDGSGGGETQYF. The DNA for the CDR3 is TGCAGCGTTGACGGATCCGGGGGAGGAGAGACCCAGTACTTC.

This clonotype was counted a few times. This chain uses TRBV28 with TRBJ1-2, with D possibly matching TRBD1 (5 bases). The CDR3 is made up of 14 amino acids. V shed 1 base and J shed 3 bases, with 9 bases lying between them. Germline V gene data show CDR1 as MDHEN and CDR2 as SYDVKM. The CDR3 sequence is CASSLLGDHYGYTF. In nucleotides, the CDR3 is TGTGCCAGCAGTTTATTGGGGGACCACTATGGCTACACCTTC.

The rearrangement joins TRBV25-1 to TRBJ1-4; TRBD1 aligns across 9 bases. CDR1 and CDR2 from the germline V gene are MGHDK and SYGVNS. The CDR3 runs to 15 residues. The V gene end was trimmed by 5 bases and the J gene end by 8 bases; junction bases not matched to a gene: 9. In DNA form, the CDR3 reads TGTGCCAGCAGTCGGGGGGGGGACAGGGAAGAAAAACTGTTTTTT. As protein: CASSRGGDREEKLFF.

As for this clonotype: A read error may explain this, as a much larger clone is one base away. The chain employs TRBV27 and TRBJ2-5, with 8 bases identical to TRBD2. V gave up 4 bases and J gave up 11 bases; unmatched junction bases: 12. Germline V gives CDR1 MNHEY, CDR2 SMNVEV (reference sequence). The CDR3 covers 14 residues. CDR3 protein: CASSYSGMRNEQYF. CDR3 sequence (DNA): TGTGCCAGCAGTTATAGCGGGATGAGGAATGAGCAGTACTTC.

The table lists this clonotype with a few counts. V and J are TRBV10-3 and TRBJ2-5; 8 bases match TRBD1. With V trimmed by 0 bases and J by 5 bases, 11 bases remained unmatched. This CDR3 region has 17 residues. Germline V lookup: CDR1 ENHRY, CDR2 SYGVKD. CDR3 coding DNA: TGTGCCATCAGTGAGTCGAGGACAGGGATTCGGCGGGAGACCCAGTACTTC. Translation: CAISESRTGIRRETQYF.

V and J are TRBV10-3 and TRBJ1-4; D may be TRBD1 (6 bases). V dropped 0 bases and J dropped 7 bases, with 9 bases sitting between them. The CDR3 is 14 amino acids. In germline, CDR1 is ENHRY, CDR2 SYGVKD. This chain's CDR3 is CAISESKGGEKLFF. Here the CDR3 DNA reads TGTGCCATCAGTGAGTCGAAAGGGGGTGAAAAACTGTTTTTT.

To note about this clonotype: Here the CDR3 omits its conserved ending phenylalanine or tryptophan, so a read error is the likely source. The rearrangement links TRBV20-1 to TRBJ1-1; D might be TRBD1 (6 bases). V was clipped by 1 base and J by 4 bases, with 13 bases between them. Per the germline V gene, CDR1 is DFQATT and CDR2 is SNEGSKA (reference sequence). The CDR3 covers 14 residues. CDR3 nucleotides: TGCAGTGCTAGAGGTGGCAGGGGAGGCACTGAAGCTTTCGTT. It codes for CSARGGRGGTEAFV.

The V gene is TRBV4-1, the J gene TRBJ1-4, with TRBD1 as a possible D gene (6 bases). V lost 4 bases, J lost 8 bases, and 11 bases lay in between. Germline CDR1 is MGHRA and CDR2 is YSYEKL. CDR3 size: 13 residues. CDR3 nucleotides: TGCGCCAGCAGCCTTATAACAGGGGAAAAACTGTTTTTT. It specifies CASSLITGEKLFF.